Given below is one T cell receptor beta chain in context. The antigen remains undetermined. This entry belongs to a study of cytomegalovirus exposure and HLA in healthy donors. Vbeta (60) and Jbeta (13) primers were used in the PCR. The protocol was immunoSEQ multiplex PCR, while the TCRdb copy is restricted to in-frame clones and leaves out a portion. The table records roughly 150,000 clones, about 68% of them present only once. Unrecorded immune exposures were likely, despite nominal health at sampling. Study-wide results and limits: Common viral pathogens seemed to be connected with several of the most significant clusters, according to a later analysis. For TCR beta chains, V- and J-gene trimming was later linked to a missense DCLRE1C variant. A later analysis showed HLA-associated TCR beta chains outstripping equally common others in clonal expansion.

The CDR3 loop spans 13 amino acids. V trimming: 6 bases; J trimming: 9 bases; junction bases outside the gene matches: 8. Germline values: CDR1 ENHRY, CDR2 SYGVKD. The sample consisted of PBMCs. The clonotype comes from a man aged 18 to 29 in good health and CMV-seronegative. V usage is TRBV10-3 and J usage is TRBJ1-5; 7 nucleotides line up with TRBD1. CDR3 sequence (DNA): TGTGCCATCAGAGGGGACAGCCGGTGGCCCCAGCATTTT. Encoded protein: CAIRGDSRWPQHF.